This T cell receptor beta chain was recovered during a study of blood T cells in healthy people across ages. Study-level findings and limits: In long-lived donors, naive CD4+ cell counts and diversity exceeded those of aged donors. Naive and antigen-experienced cells were not separated, limiting conclusive comparison. Age advanced and TCR beta diversity per million T cells fell, roughly linearly.

The authors ran a second PCR of roughly 7 to 11 cycles using a sample-barcoded 5' primer and a J-beta primer mix. Every sample gave at least 2.5 million paired-end reads containing CDR3. MiXCR, applied by TCRdb to the 5' RACE reads, yields one record per CDR3 protein. The sample has about 970,000 distinct CDR3 sequences, just over 50% seen once; the top ten hold about 20%. The table lists this clonotype with a few counts. Its antigen is still unknown. The sequence was collected from a woman aged 60 to 75 in good health. Sequencing used blood.

In nucleotides, the CDR3 is TGCAGTGCTGGGTCGATCGGGGACGTCTACGAGCAGTACTTC. It codes for CSAGSIGDVYEQYF. The chain is built from TRBV20-1 and TRBJ2-7, with D perhaps matching TRBD1 or TRBD2 (5 bases each). The germline V and J ends were trimmed by 5 bases and 3 bases, with 17 bases remaining between them. CDR3 length equals 14 residues. Germline values: CDR1 DFQATT, CDR2 SNEGSKA (reference sequence).